These 26 T cell receptor beta chains were all obtained from the same sample, sequenced in a study of CD8 T cells in ankylosing spondylitis. Study-wide results and caveats: Seven to nine highly homologous variants formed a TCR beta motif that appeared characteristic of ankylosing spondylitis blood.

In TCRdb, the 5' RACE reads were re-called with MiXCR into one record per CDR3 protein. The table lists some 220,000 distinct CDR3 sequences, more than 5.5% of them singletons. Their antigens are not known. Sequences were obtained from blood, either unsorted or a sorted T cell fraction (not recorded which). Source of these receptors: a male donor with ankylosing spondylitis.

This clonotype was found many times. The chain is built from TRBV9 and TRBJ2-1; no clear D gene. The CDR3 loop spans 13 amino acids. Trimming removed 4 bases from V and 4 bases from J, with 9 bases in between. Per germline, CDR1 SGDLS and CDR2 YYNGEE. CDR3 coding DNA: TGTGCCAGCAGCCCCCATGATTACAATGAGCAGTTCTTC. It specifies CASSPHDYNEQFF.

On this clonotype: This may be a read error: a much more frequent sequence differs by one nucleotide. The J gene is TRBJ2-7, the V gene TRBV27; D unclear. This CDR3 spans 13 amino acids. The V gene's germline CDR1 is MNHEY and CDR2 SMNVEV (reference sequence). Trimming shortened V by 2 bases and J by 2 bases, and 7 bases separated the two germline ends. For the CDR3, the DNA is TGTGCCAGCAGTTTAAACCGGACCTACGAGCAGTACTTC. Protein sequence: CASSLNRTYEQYF.

This clonotype showed up many times. This chain joins TRBV7-9 and TRBJ2-1; 15 bases map to TRBD2. Trimming removed 5 bases from V and 1 base from J; junction bases left unmatched: 3. The CDR3 has 17 residues. Looked up from germline, CDR1 is SEHNR and CDR2 is FQNEAQ (reference sequence). The CDR3 DNA reads as TGTGCCAGCAGCCCGGGACTAGCGGGGGGTTCCTACAATGAGCAGTTCTTC. Its protein is CASSPGLAGGSYNEQFF.

There are many counts of this clonotype. The rearrangement uses TRBV29-1 and TRBJ2-2; D could derive from TRBD1 or TRBD2 (6 bases each). CDR3 length: 14 amino acids. The germline CDR1 and CDR2 sequences are SQVTM and ANQGSEA. The ends were cut back, 6 bases at V and 5 bases at J, with 16 bases in the middle. The CDR3 loop reads CSVAGTRRTGELFF. The CDR3 DNA is TGCAGCGTCGCGGGGACAAGGAGGACCGGGGAGCTGTTTTTT.

This clonotype occurred many times. V and J are TRBV4-3 and TRBJ2-1, with 10 nucleotides matching TRBD1. CDR3 length: 18 residues. Unmatched junction bases numbered 11, after V lost 1 base and J lost 5 bases. Germline values: CDR1 LGHNA, CDR2 YSLEER. The CDR3 nucleotides read TGCGCCAGCAGCCAAGCGTCCCGGGACAGGGGAATTCACAATGAGCAGTTCTTC. Its translation: CASSQASRDRGIHNEQFF.

This clonotype was observed at least ten times. The chain is built from TRBV7-9 and TRBJ2-7; the D gene is possibly TRBD1 (5 bases). From germline, CDR1 is SEHNR and CDR2 FQNEAQ (reference sequence). The V and J ends lost 3 bases and 2 bases respectively, with 14 bases between them. The CDR3 runs to 15 residues. The CDR3 sequence: CASSLDSRGTYEQYF. The CDR3 region has the DNA TGTGCCAGCAGCTTGGATTCAAGGGGTACCTACGAGCAGTACTTC.

This clonotype was counted many times. This chain uses TRBV28 with TRBJ1-2; 8 positions agree with TRBD1. CDR1 MDHEN and CDR2 SYDVKM come from the germline V gene. This CDR3 has 17 amino acids. V shed 6 bases and J 1 base; nucleotides not matched to a gene: 13. Here the CDR3 reads CASRRTTGDPFNYGYTF. The CDR3, as DNA: TGTGCCAGCAGGCGAACGACAGGGGACCCTTTTAACTATGGCTACACCTTC.

This clonotype was recorded at least ten times. V usage is TRBV7-9 and J usage is TRBJ2-1; 9 bases are shared with TRBD2. The ends lost 1 base at V and 3 bases at J; junction bases unmatched: 7. The V gene's germline CDR1 is SEHNR and CDR2 FQNEAQ (reference sequence). The CDR3 length is 17 residues. The CDR3 spells CASSLEAREGHYNEQFF. CDR3 bases: TGTGCCAGCAGCTTAGAGGCGCGGGAGGGCCACTACAATGAGCAGTTCTTC.

This clonotype was observed at least ten times. The chain couples TRBV6-1 to TRBJ2-3; 9 bases agree with TRBD1. Germline trimming cut 5 bases from V and 7 bases from J; bases unmatched to any gene: 13. Germline values: CDR1 MNHNS, CDR2 SASEGT. CDR3 length equals 16 residues. CDR3 loop: CASSRYGQGKVNTQYF. The CDR3 coding sequence is TGTGCCAGCAGTAGATACGGACAGGGGAAAGTCAATACGCAGTATTTT.

This clonotype showed up many times. The chain is built from TRBV10-3 and TRBJ2-1; 7 bases are shared with TRBD1. The CDR3 extends over 13 amino acids. The V segment lost 2 bases and the J segment 6 bases; nucleotides outside the gene matches: 1. CDR1 and CDR2 (germline): ENHRY, SYGVKD. CDR3 DNA sequence: TGTGCCATCAGTGAGGACAGGGCCAATGAGCAGTTCTTC. Translated, it gives CAISEDRANEQFF.

This clonotype was counted many times. The rearrangement uses TRBV28 and TRBJ2-2; 8 nucleotides agree with TRBD1. The CDR3 runs 16 residues. The germline V gene encodes CDR1 MDHEN and CDR2 SYDVKM. The V segment lost 3 bases and the J segment 6 bases; nucleotides outside the gene matches: 9. The CDR3 sequence: CASSFLDRVKAGELFF. CDR3 in DNA: TGTGCCAGCAGTTTCCTGGACAGGGTGAAGGCCGGGGAGCTGTTTTTT.

This clonotype was detected many times. The chain recombines TRBV3-1 with TRBJ2-4; D gene uncertain. The CDR3 has 16 amino acids. Germline assignment: CDR1 LGHDT and CDR2 YNNKEL (reference sequence). The V gene lost 0 bases and the J gene lost 0 bases, with 9 bases spanning the gap. In nucleotides, the CDR3 is TGTGCCAGCAGCCAAGATCTGGCTCTAGCCAAAAACATTCAGTACTTC. Its translation is CASSQDLALAKNIQYF. The full variable domain, in which reference TRBV3-1 and TRBJ2-4 provide the parts outside the CDR3, is DTAVSQTPKYLVTQMGNDKSIKCEQNLGHDTMYWYKQDSKKFLKIMFSYNNKELIINETVPNRFSPKSPDKAHLNLHINSLELGDSAVYFCASSQDLALAKNIQYFGAGTRLSVL.

This clonotype appeared many times. The chain is built from TRBV27 and TRBJ2-1; no firm D call. The CDR3 spans 12 residues. The germline V and J ends were trimmed by 5 bases and 9 bases, with 11 bases remaining between them. Germline CDR1 MNHEY, CDR2 SMNVEV (reference sequence). CDR3 protein: CASSPRRTEQFF. The DNA for the CDR3 is TGTGCCAGCAGTCCCAGGAGAACTGAGCAGTTCTTC.

This clonotype has a count of ten or more. The chain employs TRBV5-6 and TRBJ2-1, with TRBD2 matching 7 bases. The CDR3 runs 15 residues. Trimming took 0 bases from V and 6 from J; bases not matched to a gene: 6. In germline, CDR1 is SGHDT, CDR2 YYEEEE. CDR3 region: CASSLAGTTSNEQFF. The CDR3 nucleotides are TGTGCCAGCAGCTTGGCCGGGACTACCTCCAATGAGCAGTTCTTC.

This clonotype was counted a few times. V and J are TRBV7-2 and TRBJ2-3, with no clear D. Per the germline V gene, CDR1 is SGHTA and CDR2 is FQGNSA. With 2 bases removed from V and 2 bases from J, the gap between germline ends came to 5 bases. This CDR3 comprises 13 residues. The CDR3 DNA reads as TGTGCCAGCAGCTTAATAACCACAGATACGCAGTATTTT. The encoded protein is CASSLITTDTQYF.

At least ten counts were recorded for this clonotype. This chain uses TRBV7-6 with TRBJ1-6; possible D gene TRBD1, 5 bases. CDR1 is SGHVS, CDR2 FNYEAQ, per germline. This CDR3 has 13 residues. V lost 11 bases to trimming and J lost 4 bases, with 12 bases between them. CDR3 bases: TGTGCCTCTGCCCGGGGGTATAATTCACCCCTCCACTTT. It yields the protein CASARGYNSPLHF.

The gene calls are TRBV5-1 and TRBJ1-4; TRBD1 matches at 9 bases. After removal of 2 bases from V and 2 bases from J, the junction contained 1 base not matched to a gene. The germline V gene encodes CDR1 SGHRS and CDR2 YFSETQ. The CDR3 is 15 amino acids. In DNA form, the CDR3 reads TGCGCCAGCAGCTTTGACAGGGGGACTAATGAAAAACTGTTTTTT. Residues: CASSFDRGTNEKLFF.

This clonotype was seen many times. This rearrangement joins TRBV20-1 to TRBJ1-1, with no clear D. This CDR3 contains 12 residues. Germline V gives CDR1 DFQATT, CDR2 SNEGSKA (reference sequence). Trimming removed 2 bases at V and 6 bases at J, with 10 bases between. The CDR3 here is CSARRVGSEAFF. In DNA, the CDR3 is TGCAGTGCTAGAAGGGTTGGATCTGAAGCTTTCTTT.

This clonotype was counted many times. This chain uses TRBV5-1 with TRBJ1-1, with TRBD1 as a possible D gene (5 bases). The CDR3 sequence is 17 residues long. The V end lost 4 bases, the J end lost 1 base, and 20 bases lay between the germline ends. CDR1 is SGHRS, CDR2 YFSETQ, per germline. The CDR3 nucleotides are TGCGCCAGCAGCACTTACCCCGGGGCCCGGGAGAACACTGAAGCTTTCTTT. As protein: CASSTYPGARENTEAFF.

This clonotype was seen many times. The chain couples TRBV7-9 to TRBJ2-7; no clear D gene. This CDR3 contains 14 residues. V lost 4 bases to trimming and J lost 2 bases, with 12 bases between them. The germline gives CDR1 SEHNR, CDR2 FQNEAQ (reference sequence). In DNA, the CDR3 is TGTGCCAGCAGCTCCTTGCGCGAAACCTACGAGCAGTACTTC. Amino acid sequence: CASSSLRETYEQYF.

This clonotype was seen many times. V usage is TRBV9 and J usage is TRBJ2-5, with D tentatively TRBD1 (6 bases). The CDR3 spans 14 residues. Germline CDR1 SGDLS, CDR2 YYNGEE. Trimming stripped 0 bases from V and 5 bases from J, with 11 bases between. CDR3 region: CASSVGQGLETQYF. CDR3 coding DNA: TGTGCCAGCAGCGTAGGGCAGGGGTTGGAGACCCAGTACTTC.

This chain joins TRBV11-3 and TRBJ2-7; D not certain. Per germline, CDR1 SGHNT and CDR2 YENEEA. The CDR3 runs to 12 residues. V was shortened by 4 bases and J by 6 bases, with 10 bases between the two germline ends. Here the CDR3 reads CASSSWKSEQYF. CDR3 bases: TGTGCCAGCAGCTCGTGGAAATCCGAGCAGTACTTC.

This clonotype was recorded many times. The chain employs TRBV7-6 and TRBJ2-5; D remains ambiguous. The germline V and J ends were trimmed by 1 base and 3 bases, with 6 bases remaining between them. The CDR3 extends over 13 amino acids. Germline CDR1 reads SGHVS; CDR2 reads FNYEAQ. CDR3 DNA: TGTGCCAGCAGCTTAGTACAGAAAGAGACCCAGTACTTC. As protein: CASSLVQKETQYF.

This clonotype was counted ten times or more. V is TRBV20-1 and J is TRBJ2-7; 7 nucleotides align to TRBD2. The junction had 7 bases not matched to a gene; V was cut back by 0 bases and J by 2 bases. CDR3 length: 15 residues. The germline V gene encodes CDR1 DFQATT and CDR2 SNEGSKA (reference sequence). CDR3 coding DNA: TGCAGTGCTAGAGATCTGCGGGGGTCTACCTACGAGCAGTACTTC. Amino acid sequence: CSARDLRGSTYEQYF.

In this sample, this clonotype turned up a few times. The chain carries TRBV5-6 and TRBJ2-5; unclear D gene. V shed 6 bases and J shed 1 base, with 16 bases lying between them. The CDR3 contains 15 residues. In germline, CDR1 is SGHDT, CDR2 YYEEEE. This chain's CDR3 is CASTRPDWTQETQYF. The CDR3 DNA reads TGTGCCAGCACCCGACCTGACTGGACCCAAGAGACCCAGTACTTC.

This clonotype was picked up many times. The chain recombines TRBV4-2 with TRBJ2-2, with TRBD2 matching 12 bases. Germline V lookup: CDR1 LGHNA, CDR2 YNFKEQ. This CDR3 has 19 amino acids. V lost 4 bases, J lost 7 bases, and 16 bases stayed unmatched. The CDR3 spells CASSPMTSGGAPRGGELFF. The CDR3 DNA is TGTGCCAGCAGCCCGATGACTAGCGGGGGTGCCCCAAGGGGCGGGGAGCTGTTTTTT.